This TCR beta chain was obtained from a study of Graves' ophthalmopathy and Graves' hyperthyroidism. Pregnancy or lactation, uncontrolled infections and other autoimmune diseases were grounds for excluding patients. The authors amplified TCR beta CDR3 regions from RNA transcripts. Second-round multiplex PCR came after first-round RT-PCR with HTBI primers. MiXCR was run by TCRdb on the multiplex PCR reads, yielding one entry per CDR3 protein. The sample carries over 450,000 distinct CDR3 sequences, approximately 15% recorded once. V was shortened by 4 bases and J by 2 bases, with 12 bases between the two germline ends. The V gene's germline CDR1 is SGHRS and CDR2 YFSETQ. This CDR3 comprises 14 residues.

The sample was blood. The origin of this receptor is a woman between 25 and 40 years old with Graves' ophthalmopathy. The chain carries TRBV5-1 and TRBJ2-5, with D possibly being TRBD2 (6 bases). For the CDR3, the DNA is TGCGCCAGCAGCCCAGCAGGGAGGCAAGAGACCCAGTACTTC. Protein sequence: CASSPAGRQETQYF.